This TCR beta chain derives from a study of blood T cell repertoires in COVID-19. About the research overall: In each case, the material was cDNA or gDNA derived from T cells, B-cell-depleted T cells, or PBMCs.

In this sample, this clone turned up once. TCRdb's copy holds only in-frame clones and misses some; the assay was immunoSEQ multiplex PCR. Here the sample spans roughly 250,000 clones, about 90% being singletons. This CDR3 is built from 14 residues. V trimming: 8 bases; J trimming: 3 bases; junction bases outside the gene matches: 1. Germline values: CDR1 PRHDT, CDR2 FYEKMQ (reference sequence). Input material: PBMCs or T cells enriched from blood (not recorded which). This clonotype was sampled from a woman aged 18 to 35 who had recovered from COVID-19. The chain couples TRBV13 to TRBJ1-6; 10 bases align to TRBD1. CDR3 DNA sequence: TGTGCCAGCTGGGACAGGGGCTATAATTCACCCCTCCACTTT. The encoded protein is CASWDRGYNSPLHF.